This record covers a single T cell receptor (beta chain). The antigen this receptor binds is unknown. Base qualities are not recorded, but no much larger clone differs from it by a single base. Collaborating institutions collected whole blood in K2EDTA tubes following their own protocols. For TCRbeta analysis, collaborators shipped samples in one of three forms: frozen whole blood, isolated PBMCs, or DNA extracted from either of those sample types. This entry belongs to a study of blood T cell repertoires in COVID-19 (dated by TCRdb to the early 2020s). General notes on the study: Samples covering the acute and convalescent phases of COVID-19 were provided by collaborators in the United States, Italy and Spain. The prospective study material was composed of cDNA or gDNA derived from T cells, B-cell-depleted T cells, or PBMCs. Deeply sampled blood TCRbeta repertoires from subjects exposed to, actively infected with, or recovered from COVID-19 were included in the dataset. A freely available public database, intended as a resource for researchers studying the immune response to SARS-CoV-2, is where the repertoires were released. Samples were obtained from the ongoing ImmuneRACE study (first 160 participants) and from 1,254 subjects provided by 6 global collaborators. Nearly every sample came with metadata listing a de-identified subject ID, COVID-19 status, age in years and sex. HLA class I and class II types, where available, came from metadata supplied by the sample provider rather than from assay-based typing. What the work shows at the level of the full study, not this receptor alone: The amount of clinical and demographic metadata varied by source and participant and was provided uncurated.

TCRbeta CDR3 regions were amplified from genomic DNA by means of the immunoSEQ Assay, a bias-controlled multiplex PCR. The authors processed their data as follows. Within the assay, amplification of reference gene primers was used to estimate how many nucleated cells each sample contained. Sequence reads were collapsed and filtered to measure the absolute abundance of every unique TCRbeta CDR3 rearrangement. For each sample, productive Simpson clonality was calculated as the square root of Simpson's diversity index over productive rearrangements. This is the immuneACCESS table as TCRdb keeps it, with only in-frame sequences that have V and J called. A part of the clones is gone; compared with another copy, unresolved V genes explain less than half, and the rest is unexplained. Clonal size and the V and J genes are those of that table, whereas D and trimming came from the DNA. This sample lists tens of thousands of clones; 75% to 85% were detected once. About 14% of the sample rests with the top ten.

Ends trimmed: V by 3 bases, J by 3 bases; bases unmatched to a gene: 11. Spanning cysteine to phenylalanine, the CDR3 consists of 17 amino acids. The entry retains the CDR3 DNA only, 51 bases that are in frame from base 1. The germline V gene (reference sequence) gives CDR1 as LGHDT and CDR2 as YNNKEL. Sequenced: peripheral blood. The sequence was collected from a man older than 75 with active or convalescent COVID-19. Recombination joined TRBV3-1 (or the pseudogene TRBV3-2) with TRBJ1-1, and 9 junctional nucleotides match TRBD1. The CDR3 reads as follows: CASSHTQGARGYTEAFF. The DNA sequence reads TGTGCCAGCAGCCACACACAGGGGGCGAGAGGGTACACTGAAGCTTTCTTT.